Presented here are 17 T cell receptor beta chains from one specimen sequenced in a study of memory CD4+ T cells and cytomegalovirus serostatus. The sort gate was single viable CD3+CD4+CD8-CD45RO+ cells for memory CD4+ T cells. Profiled with immunoSEQ multiplex PCR; TCRdb holds only in-frame clones, not every one. This table has tens of thousands of clones, less than 85% appearing once. Sequenced: memory CD4+ T cells from blood. Source of these receptors: an adult in good health and CMV-seronegative. Some clones in this sample may be carry-over from other donors' samples.

This chain joins TRBV19 and TRBJ1-4; 11 bases align to TRBD1. The ends lost 3 bases at V and 8 bases at J; junction bases unmatched: 5. The CDR3 spans 15 residues. Germline lookup yields CDR1 LNHDA and CDR2 SQIVND (reference sequence). CDR3 in amino acids: CASSMGTGGEEKLFF. Written as DNA, the CDR3 is TGTGCCAGTAGTATGGGGACAGGGGGGGAGGAAAAACTGTTTTTT.

The chain has TRBV5-1 and TRBJ2-5, with 12 bases that match TRBD2. Germline V CDR1 and CDR2: SGHRS, YFSETQ. After removal of 4 bases from V and 1 base from J, the junction contained 2 bases not matched to a gene. The CDR3 totals 15 residues. The CDR3 nucleotides read TGCGCCAGCAGCCCTAGCGGGAGGGGCCAAGAGACCCAGTACTTC. It specifies CASSPSGRGQETQYF. The full variable domain, its missing parts supplied by reference TRBV5-1 and TRBJ2-5, is KAGVTQTPRYLIKTRGQQVTLSCSPISGHRSVSWYQQTPGQGLQFLFEYFSETQRNKGNFPGRFSGRQFSNSRSEMNVSTLELGDSALYLCASSPSGRGQETQYFGPGTRLLVL.

The rearrangement links TRBV6-1 to TRBJ1-1; possible D gene TRBD1, 6 bases. Between the trimmed V and J ends, which lost 5 bases and 5 bases, there was a span of 18 bases. Germline V lookup: CDR1 MNHNS, CDR2 SASEGT. The CDR3 sequence is 15 residues long. The DNA of the CDR3 is TGTGCCAGCAGTCTCCGATTGGGGGCTAGAACTGAAGCTTTCTTT. This translates into CASSLRLGARTEAFF.

The sample holds a few counts of this clone. V is TRBV30 and J is TRBJ1-5; 7 bases agree with TRBD1. The CDR3 extends over 14 amino acids. The germline gives CDR1 GTSNPN, CDR2 SVGIG (reference sequence). V lost 3 bases, J lost 7 bases, and 9 bases stayed unmatched. CDR3 nucleotide sequence: TGTGCCTGGAGAAAAACAGGGGTCTCCCAGCCCCAGCATTTT. Protein: CAWRKTGVSQPQHF.

CDR3 sequence: CAWSKGESGGNQPQHF. The CDR3 bases are TGTGCCTGGAGTAAGGGAGAGTCGGGGGGCAATCAGCCCCAGCATTTT. This rearrangement joins TRBV30 to TRBJ1-5, with D possibly being TRBD1 (5 bases). This CDR3 comprises 16 residues. Trimming took off 2 bases at V and 2 bases at J, with 16 bases between the two ends. From germline, CDR1 is GTSNPN and CDR2 SVGIG (reference sequence).

The chain recombines TRBV7-9 with TRBJ1-4; a possible D gene is TRBD1 (5 bases). The CDR3 consists of 15 residues. Germline CDR1 SEHNR, CDR2 FQNEAQ (reference sequence). Trimming took off 1 base at V and 7 bases at J, with 13 bases between the two ends. DNA of the CDR3: TGTGCCAGCAGCTTAGGTTCGGGACGAGCTGAAAAACTGTTTTTT. Translated, it gives CASSLGSGRAEKLFF. Using reference TRBV7-9 and TRBJ1-4 for the parts outside the CDR3, the full variable domain is DTGVSQNPRHKITKRGQNVTFRCDPISEHNRLYWYRQTLGQGPEFLTYFQNEAQLEKSRLLSDRFSAERPKGSFSTLEIQRTEQGDSAMYLCASSLGSGRAEKLFFGSGTQLSVL.

The sample holds one count of this clone. As DNA, the CDR3 is TGCGCCAGCAGCTTACAGGGCTACGAGCAGTACTTC. Translating it yields CASSLQGYEQYF. The chain combines TRBV5-1 with TRBJ2-7, with D possibly matching TRBD1 (6 bases). Trimming took 2 bases from V and 3 from J, leaving 6 bases between them. The CDR3 sequence is 12 residues long. Germline values: CDR1 SGHRS, CDR2 YFSETQ.

In this sample, this clone turned up once. V is TRBV30 and J is TRBJ2-7; 12 nucleotides match TRBD1. The length of the CDR3 is 16 residues. Germline V gives CDR1 GTSNPN, CDR2 SVGIG (reference sequence). The V gene end was trimmed by 6 bases and the J gene end by 5 bases; junction bases not matched to a gene: 14. The CDR3 region has the DNA TGTGCCTGCCCAAACCCTGACCGGGACAGGGGGCACGAGCAGTACTTC. Its translation: CACPNPDRDRGHEQYF.

The chain combines TRBV5-6 with TRBJ2-2; D gene unclear. This CDR3 contains 13 residues. V lost 0 bases and J lost 7, with 7 bases in between. Per the germline V gene, CDR1 is SGHDT and CDR2 is YYEEEE. The CDR3 spells CASSLVGFGELFF. The CDR3 DNA is TGTGCCAGCAGCTTGGTAGGATTCGGGGAGCTGTTTTTT.

J is TRBJ2-1 and V is TRBV11-2; D gene uncertain. The CDR3 has 14 amino acids. The V end was cut by 5 bases, the J end by 2 bases, with 10 bases between. Germline V CDR1 and CDR2: SGHAT, FQNNGV. The CDR3 spells CASSLGSPYNEQFF. The CDR3 DNA sequence: TGTGCCAGCAGCCTAGGGTCGCCCTACAATGAGCAGTTCTTC.

This chain links TRBV21-1 with TRBJ2-3; the D call of TRBD1 is as the table states it, not checked on the DNA. TRBV21-1 is classified as a pseudogene. The CDR3 contains 17 residues. DNA of the CDR3: TGTGCCAGCAGCAACCCATACCAGGACAGGGGCACAGATACGCAGTATTTT. It translates to CASSNPYQDRGTDTQYF.

V and J are TRBV27 and TRBJ2-3; a possible D gene is TRBD1 (6 bases). This CDR3 spans 15 amino acids. Trimming shortened V by 5 bases and J by 1 base, and 13 bases separated the two germline ends. In germline, CDR1 is MNHEY, CDR2 SMNVEV (reference sequence). CDR3 sequence: CASSAQGSRTDTQYF. The CDR3 coding sequence is TGTGCCAGCAGTGCACAGGGATCCCGCACAGATACGCAGTATTTT.

This clone was seen only once. The V gene is TRBV15, the J gene TRBJ1-4; possible D gene TRBD1, 5 bases. Trimming removed 1 base at V and 8 bases at J, with 11 bases between. Germline lookup yields CDR1 LNHNV and CDR2 YYDKDF (reference sequence). CDR3 length: 14 amino acids. The CDR3, as DNA: TGTGCCACCAGCAGAGGGGGGGGTCCGGAAAAACTGTTTTTT. Its protein is CATSRGGGPEKLFF.

V gene TRBV6-1 combines with J gene TRBJ1-5; 8 bases map to TRBD1. Germline V CDR1 and CDR2: MNHNS, SASEGT. This CDR3 comprises 15 residues. With 4 bases clipped from V and 4 bases from J, the junction kept 6 bases outside the gene matches. CDR3 protein: CASSGQGFKNQPQHF. In nucleotides, the CDR3 is TGTGCCAGCAGTGGACAGGGGTTCAAGAATCAGCCCCAGCATTTT.

In this sample, this clone turned up once. V is TRBV19 and J is TRBJ2-3; D gene ambiguous. CDR3 size: 14 residues. V lost 1 base and J 3 bases, leaving 8 bases between the germline ends. CDR1 and CDR2 from the germline V gene are LNHDA and SQIVND (reference sequence). CDR3 in amino acids: CASSIGVSTDTQYF. Written as DNA, the CDR3 is TGTGCCAGTAGTATAGGCGTTTCTACAGATACGCAGTATTTT.

V usage is TRBV7-2 and J usage is TRBJ2-1; D is uncertain. V lost 1 base and J lost 2, with 9 bases in between. The CDR3 contains 15 residues. CDR1 is SGHTA and CDR2 is FQGNSA in the germline V gene. The CDR3 coding sequence is TGTGCCAGCAGCTTAGAGGGCCAGGCCTACAATGAGCAGTTCTTC. Translating gives CASSLEGQAYNEQFF.

V and J are TRBV28 and TRBJ2-5; D possibly corresponds to TRBD1 (6 bases). The CDR3 has 15 residues. The germline gives CDR1 MDHEN, CDR2 SYDVKM. Trimming shortened V by 0 bases and J by 4 bases, and 12 bases separated the two germline ends. The CDR3 DNA reads as TGTGCCAGCAGTTTATGGAGCACAGGGCGAGAGACCCAGTACTTC. Residues: CASSLWSTGRETQYF.